This paragraph reports one T cell receptor (beta chain). These data are taken from a study of T cell responses to AZD1222 COVID-19 vaccine. V lost 6 bases to trimming and J lost 2 bases, with 11 bases between them. Germline CDR1 and CDR2: WNHNN and SYGVQD (reference sequence). The CDR3 spans 15 residues. Produced via immunoSEQ multiplex PCR; TCRdb's table is partial and in-frame only. The sample carries some 120,000 clones, over 85% recorded once. The input for sequencing was peripheral blood, taken on day 0 of AZD1222 vaccination. The V call is TRBV10-1, the J call TRBJ2-6; D uncertain. This TCR was recovered from an adult in good health. This chain's CDR3 is CASSPGVTGANVLTF. CDR3 nucleotide sequence: TGCGCCAGCAGCCCAGGAGTTACTGGGGCCAACGTCCTGACTTTC.